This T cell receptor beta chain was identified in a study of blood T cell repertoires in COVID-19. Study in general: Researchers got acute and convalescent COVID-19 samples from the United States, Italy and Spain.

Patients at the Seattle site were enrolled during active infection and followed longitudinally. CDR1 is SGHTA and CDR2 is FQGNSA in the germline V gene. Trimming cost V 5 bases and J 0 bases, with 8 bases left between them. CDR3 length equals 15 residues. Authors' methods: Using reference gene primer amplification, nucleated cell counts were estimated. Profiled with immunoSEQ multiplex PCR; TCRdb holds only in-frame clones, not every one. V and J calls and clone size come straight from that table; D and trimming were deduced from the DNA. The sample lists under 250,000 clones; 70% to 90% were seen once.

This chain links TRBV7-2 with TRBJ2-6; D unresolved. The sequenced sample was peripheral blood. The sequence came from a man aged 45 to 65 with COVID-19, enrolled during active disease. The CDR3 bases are TGTGCCAGCAGCCAAACCAGCTCTGGGGCCAACGTCCTGACTTTC. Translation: CASSQTSSGANVLTF.